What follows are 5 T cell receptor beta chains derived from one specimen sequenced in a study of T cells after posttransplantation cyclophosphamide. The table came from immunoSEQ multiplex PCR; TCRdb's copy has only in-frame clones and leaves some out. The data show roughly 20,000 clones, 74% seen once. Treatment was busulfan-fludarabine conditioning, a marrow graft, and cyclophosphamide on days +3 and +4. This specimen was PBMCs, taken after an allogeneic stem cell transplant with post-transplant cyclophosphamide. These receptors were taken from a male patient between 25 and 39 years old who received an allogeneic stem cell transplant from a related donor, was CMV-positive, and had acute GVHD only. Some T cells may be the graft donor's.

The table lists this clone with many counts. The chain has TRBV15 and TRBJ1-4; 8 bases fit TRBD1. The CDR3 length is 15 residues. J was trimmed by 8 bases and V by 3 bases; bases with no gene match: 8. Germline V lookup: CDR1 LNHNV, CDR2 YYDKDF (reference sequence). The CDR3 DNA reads TGTGCCACCAGCAGGACGACAGGGGTGAACGAAAAACTGTTTTTT. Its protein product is CATSRTTGVNEKLFF.

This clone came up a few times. The CDR3: CAISESLEGGEKLFF. In nucleotides, the CDR3 is TGTGCCATCAGTGAGTCGCTGGAGGGTGGGGAAAAACTGTTTTTT. This sequence joins TRBV10-3 and TRBJ1-4; D gene unclear. The CDR3 is 15 residues long. Trimming left V 0 bases short and J 8 bases short, with 13 bases between. Per germline, CDR1 ENHRY and CDR2 SYGVKD.

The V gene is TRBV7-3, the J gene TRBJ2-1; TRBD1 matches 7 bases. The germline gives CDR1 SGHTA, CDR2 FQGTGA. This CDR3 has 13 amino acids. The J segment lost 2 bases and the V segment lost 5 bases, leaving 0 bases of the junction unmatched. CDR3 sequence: CASSQGAYNEQFF. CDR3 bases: TGTGCCAGCAGCCAGGGGGCCTACAATGAGCAGTTCTTC.

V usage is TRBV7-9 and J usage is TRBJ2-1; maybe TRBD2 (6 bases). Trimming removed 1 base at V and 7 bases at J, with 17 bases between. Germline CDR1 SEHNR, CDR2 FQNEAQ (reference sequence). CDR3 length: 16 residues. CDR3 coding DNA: TGTGCCAGCAGCTTAGTAGGAGGGGCCGTGAGTAATGAGCAGTTCTTC. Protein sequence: CASSLVGGAVSNEQFF.

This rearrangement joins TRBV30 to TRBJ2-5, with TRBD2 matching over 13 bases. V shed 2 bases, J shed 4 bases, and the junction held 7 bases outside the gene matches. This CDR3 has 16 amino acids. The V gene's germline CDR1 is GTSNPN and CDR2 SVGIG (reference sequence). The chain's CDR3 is CAWSLTGLAGLETQYF. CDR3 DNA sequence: TGTGCCTGGAGTCTCACGGGACTAGCGGGGCTAGAGACCCAGTACTTC.